Presented here are 10 T cell receptor beta chains from one specimen sequenced in a study of PD-L1 blockade in urothelial cancer. Some clones are missing from TCRdb's copy, which holds only in-frame ones; the method was immunoSEQ multiplex PCR. The sample shows about 120,000 clones, around 89% of them seen only once. Described time point: peripheral blood 6 weeks after treatment start. The sequencing here drew on PBMCs, taken around atezolizumab (anti-PD-L1) treatment. Every receptor here comes from a man between 60 and 70 years old with urothelial cancer.

The J gene is TRBJ2-6, the V gene TRBV2; D is possibly TRBD2 (5 bases). V was clipped by 6 bases and J by 4 bases, with 13 bases between them. Germline V lookup: CDR1 SNHLY, CDR2 FYNNEI. The CDR3 sequence is 15 residues long. The CDR3, as DNA: TGTGCCAGCAGAGCGGACCCCGGGGGGGCCAACGTCCTGACTTTC. As protein: CASRADPGGANVLTF.

The chain recombines TRBV11-2 with TRBJ1-4; 10 nucleotides line up with TRBD1. The CDR3 consists of 16 residues. Germline assignment: CDR1 SGHAT and CDR2 FQNNGV. The junction had 11 bases not matched to a gene; V was cut back by 5 bases and J by 8 bases. The CDR3 spells CASSRDRGGLGEKLFF. The CDR3, as DNA: TGTGCCAGCAGCCGGGACAGGGGAGGTCTGGGCGAAAAACTGTTTTTT.

This chain links TRBV19 with TRBJ2-2; D remains unclear. Trimming took off 6 bases at V and 5 bases at J, with 10 bases between the two ends. This CDR3 region has 13 residues. Looked up from germline, CDR1 is LNHDA and CDR2 is SQIVND (reference sequence). The CDR3 loop is CASSQVGTGELFF. The CDR3 nucleotides read TGTGCCAGTAGCCAAGTCGGGACCGGGGAGCTGTTTTTT. The variable domain in full, with the rest retrieved from reference TRBV19 and TRBJ2-2, is DGGITQSPKYLFRKEGQNVTLSCEQNLNHDAMYWYRQDPGQGLRLIYYSQIVNDFQKGDIAEGYSVSREKKESFPLTVTSAQKNPTAFYLCASSQVGTGELFFGEGSRLTVL.

This rearrangement joins TRBV5-1 to TRBJ2-1; 7 bases are a match to TRBD1. The CDR3 consists of 13 residues. Germline V gene data show CDR1 as SGHRS and CDR2 as YFSETQ. V trimming: 0 bases; J trimming: 7 bases; junction bases outside the gene matches: 1. The CDR3 is CASSLAGGNEQFF. The CDR3 region has the DNA TGCGCCAGCAGCTTGGCAGGGGGAAATGAGCAGTTCTTC.

V gene TRBV4-2 combines with J gene TRBJ2-5; the D gene is possibly TRBD2 (7 bases). V was trimmed by 0 bases and J by 5 bases, leaving 13 bases between them. Germline V lookup: CDR1 LGHNA, CDR2 YNFKEQ. The CDR3 extends over 15 amino acids. In DNA, the CDR3 is TGTGCCAGCAGCCAAGAAACGGGGGGCAGGGAGACCCAGTACTTC. Translation: CASSQETGGRETQYF.

The chain uses TRBV28 and TRBJ2-4, with 12 bases identical to TRBD2. J lost 1 base, V lost 5 bases, and 9 bases had no gene match. The CDR3 consists of 18 residues. Germline assignment: CDR1 MDHEN and CDR2 SYDVKM. The CDR3 region has the DNA TGTGCCAGCAGTGACCCTTCTAGCGGGGGGGTGGCCAAAAACATTCAGTACTTC. This translates into CASSDPSSGGVAKNIQYF.

The CDR3 nucleotides are TGTGCGACCCGGGGGGACAGGGCATATGGCTACACCTTC. It specifies CATRGDRAYGYTF. This sequence joins TRBV2 and TRBJ1-2, with TRBD1 matching over 9 bases. This CDR3 comprises 13 residues. Per the germline V gene, CDR1 is SNHLY and CDR2 is FYNNEI. The whole variable domain, remainder taken from reference TRBV2 and TRBJ1-2, is EPEVTQTPSHQVTQMGQEVILRCVPISNHLYFYWYRQILGQKVEFLVSFYNNEISEKSEIFDDQFSVERPDGSNFTLKIRSTKLEDSAMYFCATRGDRAYGYTFGSGTRLTVV.

The chain has TRBV6-4 and TRBJ2-6; D possibly corresponds to TRBD1 (6 bases). V was clipped by 0 bases and J by 2 bases, with 23 bases between them. The CDR3 length is 21 residues. Germline CDR1 MRHNA, CDR2 SNTAGT. The CDR3 reads CASSDSSGQIPLKAGANVLTF. CDR3 bases: TGTGCCAGCAGTGACTCGAGCGGACAGATACCCCTTAAAGCTGGGGCCAACGTCCTGACTTTC.

This clone came up a few times. The genes are TRBV6-5 and TRBJ1-2; TRBD1 might be the D (5 bases). Between the trimmed V and J ends, which lost 6 bases and 2 bases, there was a span of 16 bases. From germline, CDR1 is MNHEY and CDR2 SVGAGI. This CDR3 spans 15 amino acids. CDR3 sequence (DNA): TGTGCCAGCAGGATCCTCGAGCGGGGGAACTATGGCTACACCTTC. It yields the protein CASRILERGNYGYTF.

This chain links TRBV5-8 with TRBJ2-3; D gene ambiguous. V was cut by 9 bases and J by 4 bases, with 15 bases left in between. CDR3 length: 13 amino acids. Germline loops: CDR1 SGHTS, CDR2 YDEGEE. DNA of the CDR3: TGTGCCAATAAGGTTACCGGAGCAGATACGCAGTATTTT. The encoded protein is CANKVTGADTQYF.